The next 22 T cell receptor beta chains were all read from a single sample in a study of shared clonotypes between healthy human individuals. Method: immunoSEQ multiplex PCR; TCRdb's copy keeps in-frame clones and lacks some. The sample includes 2 million to 2.5 million clones, approximately 93% of them seen just once. Sequenced material: naive CD4+ T cells from PBMCs. Subset specified: CD45RA+ positively selected. These receptors were collected from a man aged 18 to 29 in good health. Some clones in this sample may be carry-over from other donors' samples.

V usage is TRBV28 and J usage is TRBJ1-3, with 7 bases fitting TRBD1. This CDR3 region has 15 residues. The germline CDR1 and CDR2 sequences are MDHEN and SYDVKM. V shed 4 bases, J shed 2 bases, and the junction held 5 bases outside the gene matches. CDR3 sequence: CASSSWQGAGNTIYF. CDR3 DNA sequence: TGTGCCAGCAGTTCCTGGCAGGGGGCTGGAAACACCATATATTTT.

The gene calls are TRBV5-1 and TRBJ2-5, with D uncertain. Trimming took 1 base from V and 2 from J, leaving 9 bases between them. The germline CDR1 and CDR2 sequences are SGHRS and YFSETQ. The CDR3 spans 14 residues. Here the CDR3 DNA reads TGCGCCAGCAGCTTGTTAGTGGGGCAAGAGACCCAGTACTTC. Encoded protein: CASSLLVGQETQYF. Drawing the rest from reference TRBV5-1 and TRBJ2-5, the complete variable domain is KAGVTQTPRYLIKTRGQQVTLSCSPISGHRSVSWYQQTPGQGLQFLFEYFSETQRNKGNFPGRFSGRQFSNSRSEMNVSTLELGDSALYLCASSLLVGQETQYFGPGTRLLVL.

Concerning this clone itself: The same CDR3 can be traced to other DNA sequences in this sample. V gene TRBV7-9 combines with J gene TRBJ2-5; D gene uncertain. V was clipped by 3 bases and J by 4 bases, with 6 bases between them. This CDR3 has 12 amino acids. Germline V gene data show CDR1 as SEHNR and CDR2 as FQNEAQ (reference sequence). Written as DNA, the CDR3 is TGTGCCAGCAGCTTGGGCCCAGAGACCCAGTACTTC. It yields the protein CASSLGPETQYF.

This chain links TRBV5-1 with TRBJ2-7; D gene unclear. The germline CDR1 and CDR2 sequences are SGHRS and YFSETQ. V shed 8 bases and J shed 5 bases, with 11 bases lying between them. The CDR3 loop spans 11 amino acids. CDR3 sequence reads: CASRDTHEQYF. The CDR3 DNA follows: TGCGCCAGTAGGGATACCCACGAGCAGTACTTC.

This chain joins TRBV29-1 and TRBJ2-7; D is unclear. The CDR3 is 13 amino acids. Per the germline V gene, CDR1 is SQVTM and CDR2 is ANQGSEA. Trimming pared 8 bases from V and 0 bases from J, leaving 14 bases between. Here the CDR3 DNA reads TGCAGCATGAAGACGTTAAACTCCTACGAGCAGTACTTC. Amino acid sequence: CSMKTLNSYEQYF.

This clone appeared a single time. This chain joins TRBV14 and TRBJ2-1, with a possible D match to TRBD1 (5 bases). Trimming stripped 4 bases from V and 10 bases from J, with 17 bases between. This CDR3 comprises 14 residues. Germline loops: CDR1 SGHDN, CDR2 FVKESK. The CDR3 loop is CASSPRGHDGEQFF. The CDR3 nucleotides read TGTGCCAGCAGCCCTAGGGGTCACGACGGGGAGCAGTTCTTC.

Remarks on this clone: Other DNA sequences in this sample translate to the same CDR3. The chain is built from TRBV7-2 and TRBJ1-2; possible D gene TRBD1, 5 bases. The CDR3 totals 15 residues. The germline V gene encodes CDR1 SGHTA and CDR2 FQGNSA. V was trimmed by 1 base and J by 5 bases, leaving 14 bases between them. CDR3 coding DNA: TGTGCCAGCAGCTTAGGTCCGGGGCAGGGATATGGCTACACCTTC. This sequence encodes CASSLGPGQGYGYTF. The whole variable domain, filled in from reference TRBV7-2 and TRBJ1-2, reads GAGVSQSPSNKVTEKGKDVELRCDPISGHTALYWYRQSLGQGLEFLIYFQGNSAPDKSGLPSDRFSAERTGGSVSTLTIQRTQQEDSAVYLCASSLGPGQGYGYTFGSGTRLTVV.

The chain carries TRBV18 and TRBJ1-1; the D gene is possibly TRBD1 (5 bases). The CDR3 spans 17 residues. Germline V gene data show CDR1 as KGHSH and CDR2 as LQKENI. Trimming pared 3 bases from V and 1 base from J, leaving 18 bases between. CDR3 loop: CASSPIPNTGPNTEAFF. In DNA, the CDR3 is TGTGCCAGCTCACCCATCCCCAATACGGGACCGAACACTGAAGCTTTCTTT.

This clone was counted only a few times. The chain couples TRBV5-4 to TRBJ1-2; 9 nucleotides agree with TRBD1. Per germline, CDR1 SGHNT and CDR2 YYREEE (reference sequence). CDR3 length equals 15 residues. The V and J ends lost 1 base and 3 bases, in that order; junction bases with no gene match: 4. The CDR3 here is CASSLRTGADYGYTF. The CDR3 nucleotides are TGTGCCAGCAGCTTGAGGACAGGGGCGGACTATGGCTACACCTTC.

The rearrangement uses TRBV9 and TRBJ1-2; D not resolved. The CDR3 contains 14 residues. Looked up from germline, CDR1 is SGDLS and CDR2 is YYNGEE. Trimming cost V 4 bases and J 8 bases, with 18 bases left between them. The CDR3 protein is CASSPEIRVKGYTF. CDR3 nucleotides: TGTGCCAGCAGCCCAGAGATAAGGGTAAAGGGCTACACCTTC.

The chain joins TRBV19 to TRBJ1-5; 8 bases match TRBD1. After removal of 4 bases from V and 6 bases from J, the junction contained 5 bases not matched to a gene. CDR3 size: 14 residues. Looked up from germline, CDR1 is LNHDA and CDR2 is SQIVND (reference sequence). The CDR3 reads CASSTDRGPQPQHF. In DNA, the CDR3 is TGTGCCAGTAGTACCGACAGGGGACCTCAGCCCCAGCATTTT.

This sequence joins TRBV2 and TRBJ1-1; TRBD1 is a possible D gene (5 bases). The germline CDR1 and CDR2 sequences are SNHLY and FYNNEI. The CDR3 loop spans 13 amino acids. V was cut by 4 bases and J by 4 bases, with 10 bases left in between. The CDR3 region has the DNA TGTGCCAGCAGTGGAGGGACCGGCACTGAAGCTTTCTTT. Its translation: CASSGGTGTEAFF.

V gene TRBV7-9 combines with J gene TRBJ2-7, with D perhaps assigned TRBD1 or TRBD2 (5 bases each). CDR3 size: 16 residues. Trimming cost V 5 bases and J 2 bases, with 19 bases left between them. CDR1 and CDR2 from the germline V gene are SEHNR and FQNEAQ (reference sequence). The chain's CDR3 is CASSAGLGAHTYEQYF. The CDR3 DNA reads TGTGCCAGCAGCGCAGGCCTCGGGGCCCATACCTACGAGCAGTACTTC.

V is TRBV4-1 and J is TRBJ2-7, with 10 bases matching TRBD1. The CDR3 runs to 16 residues. V lost 4 bases to trimming and J lost 1 base; unmatched junction nucleotides: 7. Germline V CDR1 and CDR2: MGHRA, YSYEKL. CDR3 in amino acids: CASSRAMGQGSYEQYF. The CDR3 bases are TGCGCCAGCAGCCGAGCCATGGGACAGGGGTCCTACGAGCAGTACTTC.

On this clone itself: The same CDR3 is also encoded by other DNA sequences in this sample. The CDR3 bases are TGTGCCAGCAGCTTAAGGGGCGCGAGCACCGGGGAGCTGTTTTTT. Its protein product is CASSLRGASTGELFF. The chain couples TRBV7-2 to TRBJ2-2; possible D gene TRBD1, 5 bases. The CDR3 sequence is 15 residues long. Germline V gives CDR1 SGHTA, CDR2 FQGNSA. Trimming removed 2 bases from V and 4 bases from J, with 11 bases in between.

The chain is built from TRBV15 and TRBJ1-2; D possibly corresponds to TRBD1 (5 bases). V lost 3 bases and J 8 bases, leaving 16 bases between the germline ends. The CDR3 sequence is 14 residues long. Germline CDR1 reads LNHNV; CDR2 reads YYDKDF (reference sequence). CDR3 amino acids: CATSSPRQLGGYTF. For the CDR3, the DNA is TGTGCCACCAGCAGCCCCCGACAGCTTGGCGGCTACACCTTC.

As regards this clone: Other DNA sequences from this sample encode an identical CDR3 as well. CDR3 sequence (DNA): TGCGCCAGCAGCTTGACAGGGACCTCCTACGAGCAGTACTTC. Translated, it gives CASSLTGTSYEQYF. The chain employs TRBV5-1 and TRBJ2-7, with D perhaps TRBD1 (6 bases). V was clipped by 1 base and J by 0 bases, with 8 bases between them. Germline V gene sequence: CDR1 SGHRS, CDR2 YFSETQ. The CDR3 has 14 amino acids.

This chain connects TRBV5-1 to TRBJ2-3, with TRBD2 identical over 9 bases. V gave up 2 bases and J gave up 3 bases; unmatched junction bases: 4. In germline, CDR1 is SGHRS, CDR2 YFSETQ. This CDR3 comprises 15 residues. Written as DNA, the CDR3 is TGCGCCAGCAGCTTCATAGCGGGGGTTACAGATACGCAGTATTTT. It specifies CASSFIAGVTDTQYF.

V and J are TRBV19 and TRBJ1-2; possibly TRBD1 for D (6 bases). This CDR3 is built from 15 residues. Germline V gives CDR1 LNHDA, CDR2 SQIVND (reference sequence). V lost 3 bases, J lost 3 bases, and 14 bases lay in between. In nucleotides, the CDR3 is TGTGCCAGTAGTATTGGAACAGGGACGGACTATGGCTACACCTTC. Amino acids: CASSIGTGTDYGYTF.

This clone is a singleton in its sample. The chain recombines TRBV15 with TRBJ1-3; 11 nucleotides agree with TRBD1. CDR1 LNHNV and CDR2 YYDKDF come from the germline V gene (reference sequence). CDR3 length: 15 residues. V lost 3 bases and J lost 4; bases outside the gene matches: 2. The CDR3 spells CATSSGQGAGNTIYF. Here the CDR3 DNA reads TGTGCCACCAGCAGTGGACAGGGGGCGGGAAACACCATATATTTT.

The sample holds one count of this clone. This sequence joins TRBV19 and TRBJ1-2, with a weak D call TRBD1 (5 bases). CDR1 and CDR2 from the germline V gene are LNHDA and SQIVND (reference sequence). V was shortened by 3 bases and J by 5 bases, with 10 bases between the two germline ends. The length of the CDR3 is 13 residues. CDR3 loop: CASSMTEPYGYTF. The CDR3 nucleotides read TGTGCCAGTAGTATGACAGAACCTTATGGCTACACCTTC. The entire variable domain, with the rest obtained from reference TRBV19 and TRBJ1-2, is as follows: DGGITQSPKYLFRKEGQNVTLSCEQNLNHDAMYWYRQDPGQGLRLIYYSQIVNDFQKGDIAEGYSVSREKKESFPLTVTSAQKNPTAFYLCASSMTEPYGYTFGSGTRLTVV.

This clone was seen more than once but under ten times. V and J are TRBV4-2 and TRBJ1-5, with D perhaps matching TRBD1 (6 bases). The CDR3 is made up of 15 amino acids. Germline V CDR1 and CDR2: LGHNA, YNFKEQ. V lost 0 bases and J lost 2, with 8 bases in between. CDR3 in amino acids: CASSQDYRGNQPQHF. CDR3 coding DNA: TGTGCCAGCAGCCAAGACTACAGGGGCAATCAGCCCCAGCATTTT.